What follows are 10 T cell receptor beta chains derived from one specimen sequenced in a study of CD8 T cells in ankylosing spondylitis. These receptors' antigens are unknown. TCRdb itself ran the 5' RACE reads through MiXCR, one entry per CDR3 protein. The sample consists of around 770,000 distinct CDR3 sequences, approximately 10% of them appearing once. Study outcomes and limitations: Among TCR beta sequences, a motif of eight or nine highly homologous variants appeared characteristic of ankylosing spondylitis blood.

The sequencing input was blood, either unsorted or a sorted T cell fraction (not recorded which). These TCRs come from a male donor with ankylosing spondylitis.

This clonotype was found a few times. The V gene is TRBV27, the J gene TRBJ1-5, with a weak D call TRBD1 (5 bases). Germline CDR1 and CDR2: MNHEY and SMNVEV (reference sequence). The CDR3 is 15 residues long. V lost 6 bases, J lost 6 bases, and 18 bases lay in between. CDR3 bases: TGTGCCAGCAGCCGTCGGACACCTCCAGGTCAGCCCCAGCATTTT. Amino acids: CASSRRTPPGQPQHF.

This clonotype occurred a few times. A junction boundary mismatches the germline segment, possibly from a read error. The gene calls are TRBV7-2 and TRBJ2-7; D call uncertain. Per the germline V gene, CDR1 is SGHTA and CDR2 is FQGNSA. The CDR3 runs 12 residues. CDR3 protein: CASSSGSHEQYF. CDR3 nucleotides: TGTGCCAGCAGCTCGGGCTCCCACGAGCAGTACTTC.

The table lists this clonotype with many counts. The V and J genes are TRBV28 and TRBJ2-5; D is unresolved. CDR3 length: 15 residues. Trimming shortened V by 3 bases and J by 7 bases, and 18 bases separated the two germline ends. Per germline, CDR1 MDHEN and CDR2 SYDVKM. CDR3 DNA: TGTGCCAGCAGTTTGAAAGGAACCTACGTTTGGACCCAGTACTTC. Translating it yields CASSLKGTYVWTQYF.

The chain employs TRBV4-2 and TRBJ2-7; 9 bases line up with TRBD2. Unmatched junction bases numbered 10, after V lost 4 bases and J lost 6 bases. The CDR3 has 15 amino acids. Germline lookup yields CDR1 LGHNA and CDR2 YNFKEQ. The CDR3 nucleotides read TGTGCCAGCAGCCGCGGAGGCGGGGGGGCCTTCGAGCAGTACTTC. This sequence encodes CASSRGGGGAFEQYF.

The genes are TRBV28 and TRBJ2-7; the match to TRBD1 covers 9 bases. The junction had 15 bases not matched to a gene; V was cut back by 7 bases and J by 5 bases. The V gene's germline CDR1 is MDHEN and CDR2 SYDVKM. This CDR3 is built from 16 residues. CDR3 region: CASTRTRGQGIHEQYF. The CDR3, as DNA: TGTGCCAGCACCAGGACCAGGGGACAGGGTATCCACGAGCAGTACTTC.

This rearrangement joins TRBV24-1 to TRBJ2-1; TRBD2 matches at 7 bases. Trimming removed 8 bases from V and 2 bases from J; junction bases left unmatched: 2. CDR1 is KGHDR, CDR2 SFDVKD, per germline. This CDR3 has 13 residues. CDR3 region: CATTGTTYNEQFF. DNA for the CDR3: TGTGCCACCACCGGGACTACCTACAATGAGCAGTTCTTC.

The genes are TRBV20-1 and TRBJ2-5; D not resolved. Germline V CDR1 and CDR2: DFQATT, SNEGSKA (reference sequence). CDR3 length: 13 residues. Trimming pared 2 bases from V and 6 bases from J, leaving 13 bases between. The CDR3 bases are TGCAGTGCTAGAAAAGAGCCCACAAAGACCCAGTACTTC. This codes for CSARKEPTKTQYF.

This clonotype was seen a few times. This rearrangement joins TRBV28 to TRBJ2-4, with D maybe TRBD2 (5 bases). Germline V gene lookup returns CDR1 MDHEN and CDR2 SYDVKM. The V and J ends lost 2 bases and 4 bases respectively, with 15 bases between them. CDR3 length: 16 amino acids. In DNA, the CDR3 is TGTGCCAGCAGTTTACCGGGGAGTTTGCTGAAAAACATTCAGTACTTC. Translated: CASSLPGSLLKNIQYF.

This clonotype occurred a few times. The genes are TRBV12-3 or TRBV12-4 and TRBJ2-1; 8 bases map to TRBD2. Germline trimming cut 2 bases from V and 9 bases from J; bases unmatched to any gene: 6. This CDR3 region has 14 residues. The CDR3 DNA is TGTGCCAGCAGTTTAAGGCTAGCGGGCGGTGAGCAGTTCTTC. Translation gives CASSLRLAGGEQFF.

The chain combines TRBV6-2 or TRBV6-3 with TRBJ1-6; a weak D match, TRBD1 (5 bases). The V gene lost 4 bases and the J gene lost 10 bases, with 17 bases spanning the gap. Germline V lookup: CDR1 MNHEY, CDR2 SVGEGT. This CDR3 spans 15 amino acids. The CDR3 DNA follows: TGTGCCAGCAGTTTCCTCGACAGAGAAGGCTCACCCCTCCACTTT. Amino acid sequence: CASSFLDREGSPLHF.